The rows below give T cell receptor beta chains drawn from one sample of a study of breast tumors, draining lymph nodes, adjacent tissues. TCRdb used MiXCR to reprocess the multiplex PCR reads, holding one entry per CDR3 protein. The data show 150,000 to 200,000 distinct CDR3 sequences, roughly 35% seen once. The sequencing input was axillary lymph node tissue. All receptors derive from a female donor with breast cancer. Some clones in this sample may be carry-over from other donors' samples. CDR3s include the opening cysteine and the closing phenylalanine or tryptophan. The D gene is left open where the match is weak. Clone sizes are given selectively: once, few, many, or a class where the clone is expanded.

j_call clone_size cdr3_length d_call v_call cdr3_nt cdr3_aa
TRBJ1-2 - 13 - TRBV14 TGTGCCAGCAGCCAAGCACCCGAGGGGGGCTACACCTTC CASSQAPEGGYTF
TRBJ1-1 - 15 TRBD1 TRBV6-5 TGTGCCAGCAGTTACTCACAACAGGGGATGACTGAAGCTTTCTTT CASSYSQQGMTEAFF
TRBJ1-2 many 14 TRBD1 TRBV2 TGTGCCAGCACCTTAAGACAGGGTGCCTATGGCTACACCTTC CASTLRQGAYGYTF
TRBJ1-4 many 15 - TRBV28 TGTGCCAGCAGTTTGTTGACGACGGCTAATGAAAAACTGTTTTTT CASSLLTTANEKLFF
TRBJ2-5 - 10 - TRBV5-1 TGCGCCAGCAGCTGGATGACCCAGTACTTC CASSWMTQYF
TRBJ1-5 many 13 - TRBV30 TGTGCCTGGAGTGTGAGGCCCAATCAGCCCCAGCATTTT CAWSVRPNQPQHF
TRBJ2-4 many 14 - TRBV11-1 TGTGCCAGCAGCTCCGGAATAGCCAAAAACATTCAGTACTTC CASSSGIAKNIQYF
TRBJ2-1 many 14 - TRBV9 TGTGCCAGCAGCACAGTGGACAACTACAATGAGCAGTTCTTC CASSTVDNYNEQFF
TRBJ2-3 few 11 - TRBV24-1 TGTGCCACCAGTGCTGGAGATACGCAGTATTTT CATSAGDTQYF
TRBJ2-7 few 16 - TRBV20-1 TGCAGTGCTAGAGATCCCGGGACTGCGACCTCCTACGAGCAGTACTTC CSARDPGTATSYEQYF
TRBJ1-1 few 13 - TRBV30 TGTGCCTGGAATAAACAGATGGACACTGAAGCTTTCTTT CAWNKQMDTEAFF